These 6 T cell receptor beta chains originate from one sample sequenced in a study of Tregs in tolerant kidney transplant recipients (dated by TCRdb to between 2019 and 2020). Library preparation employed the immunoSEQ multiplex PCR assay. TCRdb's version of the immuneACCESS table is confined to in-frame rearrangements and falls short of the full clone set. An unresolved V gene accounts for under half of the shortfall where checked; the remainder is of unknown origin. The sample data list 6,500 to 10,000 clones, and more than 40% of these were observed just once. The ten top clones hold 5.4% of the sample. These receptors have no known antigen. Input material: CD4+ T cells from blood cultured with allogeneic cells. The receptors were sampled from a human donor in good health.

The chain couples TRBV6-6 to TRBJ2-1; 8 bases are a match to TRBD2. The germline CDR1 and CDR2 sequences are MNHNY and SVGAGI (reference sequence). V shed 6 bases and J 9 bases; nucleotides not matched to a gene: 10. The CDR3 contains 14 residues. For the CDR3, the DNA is TGTGCCAGCAGCTCGGGACTAGGGTTCGGTGAGCAGTTCTTC. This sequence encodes CASSSGLGFGEQFF.

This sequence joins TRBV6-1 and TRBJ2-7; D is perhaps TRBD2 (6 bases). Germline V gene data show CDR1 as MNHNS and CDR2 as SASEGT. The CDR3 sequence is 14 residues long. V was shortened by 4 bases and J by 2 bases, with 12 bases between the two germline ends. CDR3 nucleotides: TGTGCCAGCAGTGTACGACTAGACGCCTACGAGCAGTACTTC. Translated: CASSVRLDAYEQYF.

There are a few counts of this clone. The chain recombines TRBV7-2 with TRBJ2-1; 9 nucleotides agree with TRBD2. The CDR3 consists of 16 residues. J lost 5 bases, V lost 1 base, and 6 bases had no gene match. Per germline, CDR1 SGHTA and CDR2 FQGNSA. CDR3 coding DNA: TGTGCCAGCAGCTTAGGTCTAGCGGGATATCACAATGAGCAGTTCTTC. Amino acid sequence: CASSLGLAGYHNEQFF.

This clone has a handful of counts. CDR3 region: CASSFGGGLSYNEQFF. The DNA for the CDR3 is TGTGCCAGCTCATTTGGCGGGGGGCTGTCCTACAATGAGCAGTTCTTC. The V gene is TRBV18, the J gene TRBJ2-1, with 8 bases lining up with TRBD2. Trimming at V came to 5 bases and at J to 1 base, leaving 7 bases not matched to a gene. The CDR3 spans 16 residues. Germline V gene data show CDR1 as KGHSH and CDR2 as LQKENI.

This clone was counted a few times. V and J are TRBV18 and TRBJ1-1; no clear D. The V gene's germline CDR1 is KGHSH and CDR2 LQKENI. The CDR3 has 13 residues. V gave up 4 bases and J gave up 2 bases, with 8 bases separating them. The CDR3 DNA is TGTGCCAGCTCACAAGGCCCAAACACTGAAGCTTTCTTT. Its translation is CASSQGPNTEAFF.

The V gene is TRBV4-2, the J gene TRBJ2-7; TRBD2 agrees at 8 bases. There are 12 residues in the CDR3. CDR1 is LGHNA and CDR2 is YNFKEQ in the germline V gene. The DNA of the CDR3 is TGTGTCGGGGGGGCGACGGGGCTCGAGCAGTACTTC. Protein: CVGGATGLEQYF.